This paragraph reports one TCR beta chain. As originally analysed: Amplification of reference gene primers was used by the study to estimate nucleated cell counts. The assay was immunoSEQ multiplex PCR, and TCRdb's table has in-frame clones only and misses some. Clone size and V and J calls were adopted from that table, with D and trimming inferred from the DNA. Of 35,000 to 45,000 clones in the sample, 90% to 95% were seen once. This specimen comes from a study of blood T cell repertoires in COVID-19. Study as a whole: Researchers got acute and convalescent COVID-19 samples from the United States, Italy and Spain. PBMCs, B-cell-depleted T cells, or T cells provided the cDNA or gDNA that made up the material.

Seattle-derived patients entered the study during active infection and were followed longitudinally. This CDR3 comprises 12 residues. Deletions cut 7 bases from V and 2 bases from J, with 7 bases between. CDR1 is SGHAT and CDR2 is FQDESV in the germline V gene (reference sequence). Sequencing input: peripheral blood. This chain uses TRBV11-1 with TRBJ2-3; D gene unclear. The origin of this receptor is a man aged 50-59 years with COVID-19, enrolled during active disease. DNA for the CDR3: TGTGCCAGCATAGGAGTCACAGATACGCAGTATTTT. Translating gives CASIGVTDTQYF.